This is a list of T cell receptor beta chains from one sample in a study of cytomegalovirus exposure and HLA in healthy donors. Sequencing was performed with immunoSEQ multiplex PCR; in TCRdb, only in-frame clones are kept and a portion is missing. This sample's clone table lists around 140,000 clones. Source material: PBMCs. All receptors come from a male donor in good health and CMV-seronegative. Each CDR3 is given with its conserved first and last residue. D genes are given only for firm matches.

CDR3 DNA: TGTGCCAGCAGTTACTTCGGGGGGCGGTCCGGGGAGCTGTTTTTT; CDR3 protein: CASSYFGGRSGELFF; J gene: TRBJ2-2; D gene: -; CDR3 length: 15; V gene: TRBV6-5
CDR3 DNA: TGCGCCAGCAGCTTGAGGGACAGCTACGAGCAGTACTTC; CDR3 protein: CASSLRDSYEQYF; J gene: TRBJ2-7; D gene: TRBD1; CDR3 length: 13; V gene: TRBV5-1
CDR3 DNA: TGTGCCAGCAGTGAAGCCGCGTGGGCATCCATATATTTT; CDR3 protein: CASSEAAWASIYF; J gene: TRBJ1-3; D gene: -; CDR3 length: 13; V gene: TRBV6-1
CDR3 DNA: TGTGCCAGCAGTTTCGGGTCCGAGCAGTACTTC; CDR3 protein: CASSFGSEQYF; J gene: TRBJ2-7; D gene: -; CDR3 length: 11; V gene: TRBV6-5
CDR3 DNA: TGCAGTGCAACACAAGAGACCCAGTACTTC; CDR3 protein: CSATQETQYF; J gene: TRBJ2-5; D gene: -; CDR3 length: 10; V gene: TRBV20-1
CDR3 DNA: TGCGCCAGCAGCTTGGTCGGCGGGGGTCTGGAGACCCAGTACTTC; CDR3 protein: CASSLVGGGLETQYF; J gene: TRBJ2-5; D gene: TRBD2; CDR3 length: 15; V gene: TRBV5-1
CDR3 DNA: TGTGCCAGCACCCCACTAGTTAGTAATGAGCAGTTCTTC; CDR3 protein: CASTPLVSNEQFF; J gene: TRBJ2-1; D gene: -; CDR3 length: 13; V gene: TRBV6-5
CDR3 DNA: TGTGCCAGCACCTCAAGGACAGGCTACGAGCAGTACTTC; CDR3 protein: CASTSRTGYEQYF; J gene: TRBJ2-7; D gene: TRBD1; CDR3 length: 13; V gene: TRBV11-1
CDR3 DNA: TGTGCCAGCAGTTACACTAGCGGAGATTACGAGCAGTACTTC; CDR3 protein: CASSYTSGDYEQYF; J gene: TRBJ2-7; D gene: TRBD2; CDR3 length: 14; V gene: TRBV6-5
CDR3 DNA: TGTGCCAGCAGCCTCAGCAGGGTAGCTGGGGCCAACGTCCTGACTTTC; CDR3 protein: CASSLSRVAGANVLTF; J gene: TRBJ2-6; D gene: -; CDR3 length: 16; V gene: TRBV7-3
CDR3 DNA: TGCAGCGATGCTGAGGGAATTGGCAATGAGCAGTTCTTC; CDR3 protein: CSDAEGIGNEQFF; J gene: TRBJ2-1; D gene: -; CDR3 length: 13; V gene: TRBV29-1
CDR3 DNA: TGTGCCAGCAGACTTGGGACTAGCGGGAGCGCGAAACCGTACCAAGAGACCCAGTACTTC; CDR3 protein: CASRLGTSGSAKPYQETQYF; J gene: TRBJ2-5; D gene: TRBD2; CDR3 length: 20; V gene: TRBV27
CDR3 DNA: TGTGCCACCAGCAGCGCTACGATCACTGAAGCTTTCTTT; CDR3 protein: CATSSATITEAFF; J gene: TRBJ1-1; D gene: -; CDR3 length: 13; V gene: TRBV15
CDR3 DNA: TGTGCCAGTAGTATAGTTGGGGGGAGCTCCTACAATGAGCAGTTCTTC; CDR3 protein: CASSIVGGSSYNEQFF; J gene: TRBJ2-1; D gene: -; CDR3 length: 16; V gene: TRBV19
CDR3 DNA: TGTGCCACCAGCAGGGCTCGGGACAAGGGCTCCTACGAGCAGTACTTC; CDR3 protein: CATSRARDKGSYEQYF; J gene: TRBJ2-7; D gene: -; CDR3 length: 16; V gene: TRBV15
CDR3 DNA: TGTGCCAGCAGCTTAGGGCGGGAGGCTGACGAGCAGTACTTC; CDR3 protein: CASSLGREADEQYF; J gene: TRBJ2-7; D gene: TRBD2; CDR3 length: 14; V gene: TRBV6-6
CDR3 DNA: TGTGCCAGCAATCCGGACAGCCTCTATGGCTACACCTTC; CDR3 protein: CASNPDSLYGYTF; J gene: TRBJ1-2; D gene: -; CDR3 length: 13; V gene: TRBV28